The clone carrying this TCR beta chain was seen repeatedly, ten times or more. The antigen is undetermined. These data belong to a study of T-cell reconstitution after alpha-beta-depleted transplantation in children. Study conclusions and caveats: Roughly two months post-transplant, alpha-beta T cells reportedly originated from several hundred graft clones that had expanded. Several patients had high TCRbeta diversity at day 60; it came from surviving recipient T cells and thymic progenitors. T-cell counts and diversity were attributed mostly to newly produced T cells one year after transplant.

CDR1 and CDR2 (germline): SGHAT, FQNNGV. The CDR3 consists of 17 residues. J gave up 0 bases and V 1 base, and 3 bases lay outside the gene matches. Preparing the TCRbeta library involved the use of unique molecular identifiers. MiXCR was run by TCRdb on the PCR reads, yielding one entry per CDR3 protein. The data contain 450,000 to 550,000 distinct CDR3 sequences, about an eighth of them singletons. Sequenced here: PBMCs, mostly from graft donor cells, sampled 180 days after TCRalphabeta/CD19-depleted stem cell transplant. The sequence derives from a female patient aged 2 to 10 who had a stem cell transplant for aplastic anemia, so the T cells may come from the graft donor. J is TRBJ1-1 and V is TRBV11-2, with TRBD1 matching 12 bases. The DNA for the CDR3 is TGTGCCAGCAGCTTAGTGGGACAGGGGGCTGTGAACACTGAAGCTTTCTTT. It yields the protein CASSLVGQGAVNTEAFF.